This T cell receptor (beta chain) appears in the sequencing data of a study of CD8 T cells in ankylosing spondylitis. TCRdb passed the 5' RACE reads through MiXCR, listing each CDR3 protein once. The table lists 200,000 or so distinct CDR3 sequences, 13% of them singletons. This clonotype has a count of ten or more. This CDR3 is 14 amino acids long. V shed 7 bases and J shed 6 bases, with 15 bases lying between them. Sequencing was done on a sample of blood, either unsorted or a sorted T cell fraction (not recorded which). The origin of this receptor is a female donor with ankylosing spondylitis or in good health (not recorded which). The V gene is TRBV12-3 or TRBV12-4, the J gene TRBJ2-2, with TRBD1 as a possible D gene (6 bases). In nucleotides, the CDR3 is TGTGCCAGCAACCCGGGACAAGCCCCCGGGGAGCTGTTTTTT. This codes for CASNPGQAPGELFF.